The rows below give T cell receptor beta chains drawn from one sample of a study of vaccination effects on CD4 cells after COVID-19. Profiling relied on immunoSEQ multiplex PCR, and the TCRdb table lists in-frame clones only, not all of them. The sample includes more than 9,000 clones, over 60% of them seen just once. The antigens of these receptors remain unknown. The sequenced sample was CD4+ T cells from PBMCs cultured with SARS-CoV-2 spike peptides, obtained after COVID-19 vaccination. Receptors were obtained from a human donor who received a COVID-19 vaccine. The CDR3 runs from the conserved cysteine through the conserved F or W. D genes are given only for firm matches. A clone size is listed for some rows: how often the clone was seen (once, few, many), or a class if it is expanded.

j_call,d_call,v_call,clone_size,cdr3_nt,cdr3_aa
TRBJ1-5,NA,TRBV6-5,medium-sized,TGTGCCAGCCGCCAGGAGAATAATCAGCCCCAGCATTTT,CASRQENNQPQHF
TRBJ1-6,NA,TRBV5-6,NA,TGTGCCAGCAGCTTGGGGCAGCGGCCCCATTATTCACCCCTCCACTTT,CASSLGQRPHYSPLHF
TRBJ1-1,NA,TRBV6-5,NA,TGTGCCGGTTCTTGGGGCTGGGGGACTGAAGCTTTCTTT,CAGSWGWGTEAFF
TRBJ1-1,NA,TRBV21-1,few,TGTGCCAGCAGCAAAAGACTACGACAGGGCTTACCTCATGAAGCTTTCTTT,CASSKRLRQGLPHEAFF
TRBJ1-1,TRBD1,TRBV10-1,NA,TGCGCCAGCACCGACAGGGCTTGGGGCACTGAAGCTTTCTTT,CASTDRAWGTEAFF
TRBJ1-5,NA,TRBV30,few,TGTGCCTGGAGTGTTCTTGGACGCCAGCATTTT,CAWSVLGRQHF
TRBJ1-6,NA,TRBV5-6,few,TGTGCCAGCAGCTTGGCTAGCGGCTCACCCCTCCACTTT,CASSLASGSPLHF
TRBJ2-3,TRBD1,TRBV5-5,once,TGTGCCAGCAGCTTGCGCCTTGGACAGGGAATGGATACGCAGTATTTT,CASSLRLGQGMDTQYF
TRBJ2-5,NA,TRBV7-9,NA,TGTGCCAGCAGACAAGAAGAGACCCAGTACTTC,CASRQEETQYF
TRBJ2-1,NA,TRBV6-6,NA,TGTGCCAGCAGGATCTCTAGGGGAGGTTCCTACAATGAGCAGTTCTTC,CASRISRGGSYNEQFF
TRBJ2-2,TRBD1,TRBV19,NA,TGTGCCAGTAGTACGGGACAGGGGAGCACCGGGGAGCTGTTTTTT,CASSTGQGSTGELFF
TRBJ1-6,NA,TRBV18,NA,TGTGCCAGCTCACCATTAACTAATTCACCCCTCCACTTT,CASSPLTNSPLHF
TRBJ2-7,NA,TRBV18,NA,TGTGCCAGCTCCTCACTTTACGAGCAGTACTTC,CASSSLYEQYF
TRBJ1-5,NA,TRBV9,NA,TGTGCCAGCAGCGTAGGGACGATAGGCAATCAGCCCCAGCATTTT,CASSVGTIGNQPQHF
TRBJ2-7,TRBD2,TRBV7-6,NA,TGTGCCAGCAGCTTAGACCCACCCACTAATACCCGGGGGGTGTACGAGCAGTACTTC,CASSLDPPTNTRGVYEQYF
TRBJ1-2,TRBD1,TRBV4-3,NA,TGCGCCAGCAGCCAATACGACGACAGGGGAGATGGCTACACCTTC,CASSQYDDRGDGYTF
TRBJ1-5,TRBD1,TRBV15,NA,TGTGCCACCAGCAGAGACCGGACAGGGGGCGCGCCCCAGCATTTT,CATSRDRTGGAPQHF
TRBJ2-1,NA,TRBV30,NA,TGTGCCTGGAGTCTCTACAAAAAGTCGGCCAATGAGCAGTTCTTC,CAWSLYKKSANEQFF
TRBJ1-1,NA,TRBV18,NA,TGTGCCAGCTCACCACCGTTGTTCTTGCTGAACACTGAAGCTTTCTTT,CASSPPLFLLNTEAFF
TRBJ2-2,NA,TRBV13,NA,TGTGCCAGCAGCTTCACGGGAGTGCTGAACACCGGGGAGCTGTTTTTT,CASSFTGVLNTGELFF
TRBJ2-7,NA,TRBV14,NA,TGTGCCAGCAGCCTGGGACAAGGCTACGAGCAGTACTTC,CASSLGQGYEQYF
TRBJ2-7,TRBD1,TRBV5-1,NA,TGCGCCAGCAGCCCGACGGGACAGGCCTACGAGCAGTACTTC,CASSPTGQAYEQYF
TRBJ1-3,NA,TRBV28,NA,TGTGCCAGCAGCCCCGGACAGCCGATCTCTGGAAACACCATATATTTT,CASSPGQPISGNTIYF
TRBJ1-2,TRBD1,TRBV11-1,NA,TGTGCCAGCAGCTTCAGGGGGCATGGCTACACCTTC,CASSFRGHGYTF
TRBJ2-5,NA,TRBV5-1,few,TGCGCCAGCAGCCCAGGACAGCCCCAAGAGACCCAGTACTTC,CASSPGQPQETQYF
TRBJ1-2,NA,TRBV15,NA,TGTGCCACCAGCAGAGATCGCGGAGGAGGATTACATGGCTACACCTTC,CATSRDRGGGLHGYTF
TRBJ1-5,NA,TRBV28,few,TGTGCCAGCAGTTGGGCCACGGATCAGCCCCAGCATTTT,CASSWATDQPQHF
TRBJ1-2,NA,TRBV29-1,NA,TGCAGCGTTGGAGAAGGACCTAACTATGGCTACACCTTC,CSVGEGPNYGYTF
TRBJ2-6,NA,TRBV6-4,NA,TGTGCCAGCAGTGACTCGCGGGGATATGGGGCCAACGTCCTGACTTTC,CASSDSRGYGANVLTF
TRBJ1-2,NA,TRBV5-4,NA,TGTGCCAGCAGCGGCCGACGTATGGGCTACACCTTC,CASSGRRMGYTF
TRBJ2-7,TRBD1,TRBV5-1,NA,TGCGCCAGCAGCTTGGGAGGGACAGGGACCTACGAGCAGTACTTC,CASSLGGTGTYEQYF
TRBJ2-3,NA,TRBV24-1,NA,TGTGCCACCAGTGATTCCCCAAGGGGCAGCACAGATACGCAGTATTTT,CATSDSPRGSTDTQYF
TRBJ1-1,NA,TRBV30,NA,TGTGCCTGGAGTAGTTTAGGGGAAGCTTTCTTT,CAWSSLGEAFF
TRBJ2-5,TRBD1,TRBV5-1,medium-sized,TGCGCCAGCAGCCCGGGACAGGTACAAGAGACCCAGTACTTC,CASSPGQVQETQYF
TRBJ2-5,TRBD1,TRBV19,NA,TGTGCCAGTAGACCGGGACAGGGTACGGGGACCCAGTACTTC,CASRPGQGTGTQYF
TRBJ1-4,NA,TRBV27,NA,TGTGCCAGCAGCCCCGCGGGAGGAGATAATGAAAAACTGTTTTTT,CASSPAGGDNEKLFF
TRBJ2-7,NA,TRBV4-3,NA,TGCGCCAGCAGCCAGATTGCTAACCAGGAGCAGTACTTC,CASSQIANQEQYF
TRBJ2-3,TRBD2,TRBV4-1,few,TGCGCCAGCAGCCCAACGAGGGCGGGAGTCGCAGATACGCAGTATTTT,CASSPTRAGVADTQYF
TRBJ1-2,NA,TRBV27,NA,TGTGCCAGCAGTTTAGCAGTGAACTATGGCTACACCTTC,CASSLAVNYGYTF
TRBJ1-2,NA,TRBV7-2,NA,TGTGCCAGCAGCCGTGACAGGCAACAGGGCTACACCTTC,CASSRDRQQGYTF